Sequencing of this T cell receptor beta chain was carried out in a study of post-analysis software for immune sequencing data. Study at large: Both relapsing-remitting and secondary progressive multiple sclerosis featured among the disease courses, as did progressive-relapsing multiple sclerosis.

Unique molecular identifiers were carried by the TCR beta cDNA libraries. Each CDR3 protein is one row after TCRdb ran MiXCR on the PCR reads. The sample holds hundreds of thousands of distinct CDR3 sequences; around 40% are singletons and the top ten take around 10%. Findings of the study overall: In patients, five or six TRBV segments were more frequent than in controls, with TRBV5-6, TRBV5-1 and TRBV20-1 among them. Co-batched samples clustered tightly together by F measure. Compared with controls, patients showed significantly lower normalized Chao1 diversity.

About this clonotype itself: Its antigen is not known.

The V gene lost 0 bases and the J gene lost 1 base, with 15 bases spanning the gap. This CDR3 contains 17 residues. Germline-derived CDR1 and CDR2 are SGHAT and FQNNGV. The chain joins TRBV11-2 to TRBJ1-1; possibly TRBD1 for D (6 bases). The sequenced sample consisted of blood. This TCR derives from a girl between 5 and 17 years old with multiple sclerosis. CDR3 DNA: TGTGCCAGCAGCTTAGATCTCTGGGCAGGGGAGAACACTGAAGCTTTCTTT. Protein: CASSLDLWAGENTEAFF. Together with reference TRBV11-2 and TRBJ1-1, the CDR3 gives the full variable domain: EAGVAQSPRYKIIEKRQSVAFWCNPISGHATLYWYQQILGQGPKLLIQFQNNGVVDDSQLPKDRFSAERLKGVDSTLKIQPAKLEDSAVYLCASSLDLWAGENTEAFFGQGTRLTVV.